This T cell receptor (beta chain) was identified in a study of OX40 agonist ivuxolimab in advanced cancers. General study results and limits: Researchers report that CD8+ T cells had, on average, more expanded clones than CD4+.

Patients had blood sampled at baseline and again on cycle 4 day 1 and cycle 7 day 1. Sequencing was performed with immunoSEQ multiplex PCR; in TCRdb, only in-frame clones are kept and a portion is missing. The data show fewer than 45,000 clones, around 85% seen once. The trim removed 6 bases at V and 7 bases at J, leaving 14 bases unmatched. The germline V gene has CDR1 KGHSH and CDR2 LQKENI. The CDR3 contains 16 residues. Regarding this clone: Its antigen is not identified.

The starting material was CD4+ or CD8+ T cells sorted from blood, obtained in a trial of the OX40 agonist ivuxolimab. The chain couples TRBV18 to TRBJ2-7, with TRBD2 matching over 11 bases. The TCR comes from an adult with an advanced solid tumor such as melanoma, head and neck, liver or kidney cancer. CDR3 sequence reads: CASSHTPTTSGSEQYF. Written as DNA, the CDR3 is TGTGCCAGCTCGCACACACCGACCACTAGCGGGAGTGAGCAGTACTTC.